One T cell receptor beta chain is described in this entry. Sequenced by immunoSEQ multiplex PCR; TCRdb stores in-frame clones only, minus some. The table shows more than 200,000 clones, with 84% occurring only once. This record comes from a study of blood T cell repertoires in COVID-19. Looking at the study overall: Collection of acute and convalescent COVID-19 samples took place in the United States, Italy and Spain.

Enrolment of Seattle patients took place during active infection, and they were followed longitudinally. Germline V gene sequence: CDR1 SQVTM, CDR2 ANQGSEA. The length of the CDR3 is 12 residues. The germline V and J ends were trimmed by 7 bases and 8 bases, with 17 bases remaining between them. The chain has TRBV29-1 and TRBJ1-2, with unresolved D. Sequencing was performed on peripheral blood. This TCR was sampled from a woman of 80 years or more with COVID-19, enrolled during active disease. The CDR3 nucleotides read TGCAGCGCCTCAACGGCGGGGTTCGGCTACACCTTC. Residues: CSASTAGFGYTF. Full variable domain (remainder filled in from reference TRBV29-1 and TRBJ1-2): SAVISQKPSRDICQRGTSLTIQCQVDSQVTMMFWYRQQPGQSLTLIATANQGSEATYESGFVIDKFPISRPNLTFSTLTVSNMSPEDSSIYLCSASTAGFGYTFGSGTRLTVV.